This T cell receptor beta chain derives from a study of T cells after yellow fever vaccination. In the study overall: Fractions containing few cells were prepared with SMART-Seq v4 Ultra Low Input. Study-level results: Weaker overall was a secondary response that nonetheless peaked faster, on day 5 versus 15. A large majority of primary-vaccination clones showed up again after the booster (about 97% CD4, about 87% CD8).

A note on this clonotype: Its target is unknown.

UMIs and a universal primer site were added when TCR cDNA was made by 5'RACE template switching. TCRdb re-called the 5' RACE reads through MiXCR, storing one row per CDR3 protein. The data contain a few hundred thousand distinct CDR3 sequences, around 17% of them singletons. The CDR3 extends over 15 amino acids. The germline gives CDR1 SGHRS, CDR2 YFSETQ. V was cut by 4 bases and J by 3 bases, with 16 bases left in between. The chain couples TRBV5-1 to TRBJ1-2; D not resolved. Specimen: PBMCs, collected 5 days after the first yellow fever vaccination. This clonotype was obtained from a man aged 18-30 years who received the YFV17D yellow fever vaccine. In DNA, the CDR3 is TGCGCCAGCAGCCCAGCATCCGGGTTTCACTATGGCTACACCTTC. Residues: CASSPASGFHYGYTF. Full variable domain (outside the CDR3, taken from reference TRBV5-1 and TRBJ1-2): KAGVTQTPRYLIKTRGQQVTLSCSPISGHRSVSWYQQTPGQGLQFLFEYFSETQRNKGNFPGRFSGRQFSNSRSEMNVSTLELGDSALYLCASSPASGFHYGYTFGSGTRLTVV.